These T cell receptor beta chains were read from a single sample in a study of identical twins. TCRdb reprocessed the 5' RACE reads with MiXCR, giving one entry per CDR3 protein. The sample has 600,000 to 850,000 distinct CDR3 sequences, roughly 20% seen once. This sample was also put to use in a study of T cells expressing NK-cell markers.

Sequenced input: PBMCs. These receptor sequences come from a woman between 18 and 29 years old in good health. CDR3s leave out the opening cysteine and the closing phenylalanine or tryptophan.

TRBV20-1	TRBJ1-5	12	SARDLGSNQPQH
TRBV3-1	TRBJ2-1	10	ASARGDNEQF
TRBV19	TRBJ2-7	11	ASSKGQYYEQY
TRBV24-1	TRBJ2-1	13	ATSDGQGNSFEQF
TRBV10-3	TRBJ2-7	11	AISEGTVYEQY
TRBV12-3/TRBV12-4	TRBJ2-4	14	ASSLGTPTAKNIQY
TRBV5-1	TRBJ2-1	15	ASSLPGLAGGNNEQF
TRBV4-3	TRBJ2-3	17	ASSQDLLPSGGRTDTQY
TRBV5-1	TRBJ2-5	12	ASSLEGDPATQY
TRBV18	TRBJ1-1	14	ASSPRAGAMNTEAF
TRBV3-1	TRBJ2-7	11	ASTGQGTYEQY
TRBV7-2	TRBJ1-6	12	ASSLWGTNSPLH
TRBV12-3/TRBV12-4	TRBJ1-5	14	ASVFPQEYSNQPQH
TRBV29-1	TRBJ2-3	16	SVEDSPGAGGPADTQY
TRBV3-1	TRBJ1-1	12	ASSQGRRSQGAF
TRBV12-3/TRBV12-4	TRBJ2-3	12	ASRPRGPADTQY
TRBV12-3/TRBV12-4	TRBJ2-7	13	ASSFRRGSSYEQY
TRBV25-1	TRBJ2-7	14	ASSEYYQREGYEQY
TRBV20-1	TRBJ2-2	13	SASRTSGREGELF
TRBV3-1	TRBJ1-3	12	ASSLQWGRNTIY
TRBV20-1	TRBJ2-7	11	SAMKGPAYEQY
TRBV3-1	TRBJ2-5	15	ASSPLPLDGREETQY
TRBV7-2	TRBJ2-5	13	ASSLATSGRGTQY
TRBV5-1	TRBJ2-7	12	ASSTGTFSYEQY
TRBV12-3/TRBV12-4	TRBJ2-1	12	ASKKRESYNEQF
TRBV5-1	TRBJ2-5	14	ASSRSLGQGGETQY
TRBV7-2	TRBJ1-1	12	ASSLRSPVTEAF
TRBV20-1	TRBJ2-7	12	SAKGYERRYEQY
TRBV7-9	TRBJ2-1	14	ASSPRRGGSYNEQF
TRBV20-1	TRBJ2-4	12	SAAAGARQNIQY
TRBV27	TRBJ1-1	12	ASSLRSAYTEAF
TRBV7-9	TRBJ2-7	9	ASSDASEQY
TRBV6-5	TRBJ2-1	12	ASSYSRGNNEQF
TRBV12-3/TRBV12-4	TRBJ1-1	13	ASSLAQLSRLVSF
TRBV5-6	TRBJ2-7	14	ASSHRPARVPYEQY
TRBV20-1	TRBJ2-7	13	SARDPGRASREQY
TRBV25-1	TRBJ1-6	13	ASSQPGQGYSPLH
TRBV27	TRBJ1-1	8	ASRPEEAF
TRBV7-9	TRBJ2-2	10	ASSLKRGELF
TRBV7-3	TRBJ1-6	11	ASSLSGNSPLH
TRBV27	TRBJ1-2	11	ASTATPYYGYT
TRBV20-1	TRBJ2-2	12	SAAGDMNTGELF
TRBV12-3/TRBV12-4	TRBJ2-7	15	ASTVARGRLVPYEQY
TRBV5-1	TRBJ2-7	11	ASQKELETEQY
TRBV6-5	TRBJ2-2	14	ASSYSIPLVTGELF
TRBV15	TRBJ1-2	12	ATSRETGSVGYT
TRBV27	TRBJ1-1	12	ASSLGAGVREAF
TRBV20-1	TRBJ2-3	12	SATSGTATDTQY
TRBV6-5	TRBJ2-3	14	ASSYETSGSTDTQY
TRBV6-1	TRBJ1-3	14	ASRPGQGASGNTIY
TRBV20-1	TRBJ1-1	12	SARVPILDTEAF
TRBV27	TRBJ2-1	12	ASSLFQTANEQF
TRBV24-1	TRBJ2-5	13	ATSEAGTPQETQY
TRBV6-5	TRBJ1-1	14	ASSYPPGKMNTEAF
TRBV7-8	TRBJ2-7	13	ASSNQGGNSYEQY